This is a list of T cell receptor beta chains from one sample in a study of blood T cells in healthy people across ages. A single record per CDR3 protein comes from TCRdb applying MiXCR to the 5' RACE reads. Among about 640,000 distinct CDR3 sequences listed, approximately 50% were seen once. The sequencing sample was made of blood. These receptors came from a man aged 60 to 75 in good health. Both conserved end residues are part of each CDR3. Each record gives: V gene, CDR3 protein.

V gene: TRBV7-2
CDR3 protein: CASSLGWRNEQFF

V gene: TRBV28
CDR3 protein: CASMDGGEDEAFF

V gene: TRBV15
CDR3 protein: CATSRGKETQYF

V gene: TRBV10-3
CDR3 protein: CAIGLAGGNEQYF

V gene: TRBV11-2
CDR3 protein: CASSLGLTGSGETQYF

V gene: TRBV3-1
CDR3 protein: CASSPLSGGAGNIQYF

V gene: TRBV2
CDR3 protein: CASSEGRGPYNEQFF

V gene: TRBV7-2
CDR3 protein: CASSRLLAGGPYEQYF

V gene: TRBV20-1
CDR3 protein: CSARLARETQYF

V gene: TRBV4-1
CDR3 protein: CASSQEGQGAYEQFF